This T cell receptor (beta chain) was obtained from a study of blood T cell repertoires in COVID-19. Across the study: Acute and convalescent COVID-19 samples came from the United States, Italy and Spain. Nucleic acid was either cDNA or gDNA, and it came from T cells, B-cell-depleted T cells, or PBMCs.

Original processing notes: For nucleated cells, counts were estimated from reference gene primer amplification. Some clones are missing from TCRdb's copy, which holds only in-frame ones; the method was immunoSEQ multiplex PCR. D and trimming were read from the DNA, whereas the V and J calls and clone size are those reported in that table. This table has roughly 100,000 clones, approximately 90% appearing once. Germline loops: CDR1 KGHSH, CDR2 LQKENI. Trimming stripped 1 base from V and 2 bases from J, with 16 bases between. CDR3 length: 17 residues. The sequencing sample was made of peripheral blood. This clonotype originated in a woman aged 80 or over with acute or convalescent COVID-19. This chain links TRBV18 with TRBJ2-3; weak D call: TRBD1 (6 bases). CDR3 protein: CASSPRGQGYNTDTQYF. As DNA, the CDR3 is TGTGCCAGCTCACCACGGGGTCAGGGGTATAACACAGATACGCAGTATTTT.